The 29 T cell receptor beta chains below were found in one sample sequenced in a study of blood T cell repertoires in COVID-19. The assay was immunoSEQ multiplex PCR, and TCRdb's table has in-frame clones only and misses some. The table lists 69,000 or so clones, more than 80% of them singletons. Sequenced sample: peripheral blood. All receptors come from an elderly woman with active or convalescent COVID-19.

This chain joins TRBV5-6 and TRBJ1-2; 7 bases map to TRBD1. The V gene end was trimmed by 3 bases and the J gene end by 7 bases; junction bases not matched to a gene: 3. CDR1 is SGHDT and CDR2 is YYEEEE in the germline V gene. The CDR3 sequence is 12 residues long. The CDR3 loop reads CASSSRTGGYTF. The CDR3 DNA is TGTGCCAGCAGCTCCCGGACAGGTGGCTACACCTTC.

The CDR3 DNA reads TGTGCCAGCAGCTTAGACCGGGACAGGGTTAACGAGCAGTACTTC. This sequence encodes CASSLDRDRVNEQYF. V gene TRBV7-2 combines with J gene TRBJ2-7; 9 bases map to TRBD1. The CDR3 has 15 amino acids. Germline-derived CDR1 and CDR2 are SGHTA and FQGNSA. V lost 1 base and J lost 5; bases outside the gene matches: 6.

CDR3 bases: TGTGCCAGCAGTAGATATAGCGGGAGCTCCTACAATGAGCAGTTCTTC. It specifies CASSRYSGSSYNEQFF. The chain carries TRBV6-2 or TRBV6-3 and TRBJ2-1, with 9 nucleotides matching TRBD2. Per the germline V gene, CDR1 is MNHEY and CDR2 is SVGEGT. The trim removed 5 bases at V and 0 bases at J, leaving 5 bases unmatched. This CDR3 contains 16 residues.

The J gene is TRBJ2-4, the V gene TRBV28, with D unclear. Germline V gene data show CDR1 as MDHEN and CDR2 as SYDVKM. V shed 6 bases and J shed 3 bases, with 12 bases lying between them. This CDR3 is 14 amino acids long. The CDR3 region is CASRGTHYKNIQYF. CDR3 DNA: TGTGCCAGCAGAGGAACACACTACAAAAACATTCAGTACTTC.

The V and J genes are TRBV7-2 and TRBJ2-2; 7 nucleotides agree with TRBD1. Trimming cost V 6 bases and J 1 base; bases outside gene matches: 2. The V gene's germline CDR1 is SGHTA and CDR2 FQGNSA. This CDR3 comprises 14 residues. CDR3 sequence reads: CASRGQVNTGELFF. CDR3 in DNA: TGTGCCAGCAGAGGACAGGTGAACACCGGGGAGCTGTTTTTT.

This clone was seen a handful of times. The rearrangement joins TRBV30 to TRBJ1-2, with a possible D match to TRBD1 (6 bases). V lost 5 bases to trimming and J lost 8 bases, with 9 bases between them. The CDR3 extends over 10 amino acids. The V gene's germline CDR1 is GTSNPN and CDR2 SVGIG (reference sequence). As DNA, the CDR3 is TGTGCCTGGCGCAGGGGCGGCTACACCTTC. Translated, it gives CAWRRGGYTF. Complete variable domain (other parts from reference TRBV30 and TRBJ1-2): SQTIHQWPATLVQPVGSPLSLECTVEGTSNPNLYWYRQAAGRGLQLLFYSVGIGQISSEVPQNLSASRPQDRQFILSSKKLLLSDSGFYLCAWRRGGYTFGSGTRLTVV.

The V gene is TRBV28, the J gene TRBJ2-7, with D perhaps TRBD2 (5 bases). The CDR3 runs to 16 residues. The germline V and J ends were trimmed by 2 bases and 3 bases, with 17 bases remaining between them. Germline V CDR1 and CDR2: MDHEN, SYDVKM. The CDR3 bases are TGTGCCAGCAGTTTACCTAGGACTGTGACCAACTACGAGCAGTACTTC. This sequence encodes CASSLPRTVTNYEQYF.

The V gene is TRBV6-5, the J gene TRBJ2-3; TRBD1 might be the D (6 bases). From germline, CDR1 is MNHEY and CDR2 SVGAGI. The CDR3 spans 14 residues. Trimming took off 8 bases at V and 2 bases at J, with 14 bases between the two ends. The CDR3 region is CASETGDHTDTQYF. In DNA form, the CDR3 reads TGTGCCAGCGAGACAGGCGACCACACAGATACGCAGTATTTT.

This clone was observed a single time. The J gene is TRBJ2-1, the V gene TRBV7-8; TRBD2 might be the D (5 bases). The germline V and J ends were trimmed by 0 bases and 2 bases, with 8 bases remaining between them. Germline lookup yields CDR1 SGHVS and CDR2 FQNEAQ. This CDR3 contains 15 residues. CDR3 amino acids: CASSLARAAYNEQFF. In DNA, the CDR3 is TGTGCCAGCAGCTTAGCGCGGGCGGCCTACAATGAGCAGTTCTTC.

The CDR3 coding sequence is TGTGCCAGCAGCCGACTTGCGGGACAGCCTAATGAAAAACTGTTTTTT. Protein product: CASSRLAGQPNEKLFF. The V and J genes are TRBV14 and TRBJ1-4, with TRBD1 identical over 7 bases. The junction had 8 bases not matched to a gene; V was cut back by 4 bases and J by 3 bases. CDR1 and CDR2 (germline): SGHDN, FVKESK. The CDR3 spans 16 residues.

This chain joins TRBV21-1 and TRBJ1-5; the table's D call of TRBD1 was not tested on the DNA. TRBV21-1 is an annotated pseudogene. This CDR3 has 15 residues. The CDR3 is CASSGDRGSRQPQHF. CDR3 bases: TGTGCCAGCAGCGGAGACAGGGGATCCAGGCAGCCCCAGCATTTT.

The rearrangement links TRBV10-3 to TRBJ2-7; maybe TRBD1 (6 bases). V dropped 4 bases and J dropped 4 bases, with 8 bases sitting between them. Germline loops: CDR1 ENHRY, CDR2 SYGVKD. This CDR3 comprises 12 residues. The CDR3 nucleotides are TGTGCCATCAGTGCGCAGGGGTACGAGCAGTACTTC. This codes for CAISAQGYEQYF.

The V gene is TRBV6-2 or TRBV6-3, the J gene TRBJ1-1; no clear D gene. CDR1 MNHEY and CDR2 SVGEGT come from the germline V gene. V gave up 2 bases and J gave up 5 bases, with 6 bases separating them. The CDR3 runs 12 residues. The DNA of the CDR3 is TGTGCCAGCAGTTACCCCCTTACTGAAGCTTTCTTT. Protein sequence: CASSYPLTEAFF.

This sequence joins TRBV5-1 and TRBJ2-3; 11 bases are shared with TRBD2. J was trimmed by 4 bases and V by 1 base; bases with no gene match: 5. The CDR3 consists of 16 residues. From germline, CDR1 is SGHRS and CDR2 YFSETQ. This CDR3 reads CASSLPLAGGADTQYF. In DNA form, the CDR3 reads TGCGCCAGCAGCTTGCCTCTAGCGGGGGGCGCAGATACGCAGTATTTT. The entire variable domain, with the rest obtained from reference TRBV5-1 and TRBJ2-3, is as follows: KAGVTQTPRYLIKTRGQQVTLSCSPISGHRSVSWYQQTPGQGLQFLFEYFSETQRNKGNFPGRFSGRQFSNSRSEMNVSTLELGDSALYLCASSLPLAGGADTQYFGPGTRLTVL.

This rearrangement joins TRBV27 to TRBJ1-1, with D possibly matching TRBD1 (6 bases). The CDR3 runs to 13 residues. Trimming took off 5 bases at V and 7 bases at J, with 14 bases between the two ends. The V gene's germline CDR1 is MNHEY and CDR2 SMNVEV (reference sequence). CDR3 sequence reads: CASSLLQGNEAFF. CDR3 bases: TGTGCCAGCAGTCTTCTCCAGGGGAATGAAGCTTTCTTT.

The V gene is TRBV5-1, the J gene TRBJ2-7; D is unclear. V was shortened by 1 base and J by 0 bases, with 11 bases between the two germline ends. Germline CDR1 reads SGHRS; CDR2 reads YFSETQ. The CDR3 spans 15 residues. CDR3: CASSLRPGSSYEQYF. The CDR3 nucleotides are TGCGCCAGCAGCTTGAGGCCCGGGTCCTCCTACGAGCAGTACTTC.

Note on this clone: Relative to the germline gene, one junction end is altered; a read error may explain this. The rearrangement links TRBV4-3 to TRBJ1-2; 8 bases align to TRBD1. This CDR3 spans 13 amino acids. CDR1 is LGHNA and CDR2 is YSLEER in the germline V gene. The CDR3 sequence is CASSPKPGQAGSF. DNA of the CDR3: TGCGCCAGCAGCCCAAAACCGGGACAGGCGGGAAGCTTC.

The chain is built from TRBV5-4 and TRBJ1-1; D is ambiguous. The CDR3 sequence is 13 residues long. V dropped 5 bases and J dropped 4 bases, with 12 bases sitting between them. Germline lookup yields CDR1 SGHNT and CDR2 YYREEE (reference sequence). CDR3 sequence: CASRFNSGTEAFF. DNA of the CDR3: TGTGCCAGCAGATTTAACAGCGGCACTGAAGCTTTCTTT. Complete variable domain (other parts from reference TRBV5-4 and TRBJ1-1): ETGVTQSPTHLIKTRGQQVTLRCSSQSGHNTVSWYQQALGQGPQFIFQYYREEENGRGNFPPRFSGLQFPNYSSELNVNALELDDSALYLCASRFNSGTEAFFGQGTRLTVV.

The chain is built from TRBV12-3 or TRBV12-4 and TRBJ2-7, with D possibly matching TRBD1 (6 bases). CDR3 length: 13 residues. Trimming took 7 bases from V and 6 from J, leaving 16 bases between them. CDR3 protein: CASTWTDVSEQYF. The CDR3 nucleotides read TGTGCCAGCACCTGGACAGATGTTAGCGAGCAGTACTTC.

This chain joins TRBV6-6 and TRBJ2-7; TRBD1 aligns across 7 bases. From germline, CDR1 is MNHNY and CDR2 SVGAGI (reference sequence). V dropped 6 bases and J dropped 2; count of bases not matched to a gene: 10. The CDR3 is 15 residues long. The chain's CDR3 is CASSHKTGVTYEQYF. CDR3 bases: TGTGCCAGCAGCCACAAAACAGGGGTGACCTACGAGCAGTACTTC.

CDR3 residues: CASSLVVGANVLTF. The DNA for the CDR3 is TGTGCCAGCAGCTTAGTCGTAGGGGCCAACGTCCTGACTTTC. The chain joins TRBV11-3 to TRBJ2-6; no clear D gene. The germline V gene encodes CDR1 SGHNT and CDR2 YENEEA. Between the trimmed V and J ends, which lost 1 base and 4 bases, there was a span of 5 bases. CDR3 length: 14 amino acids.

CDR3 loop: CASSEAANTEAFF. Here the CDR3 DNA reads TGTGCCAGCAGTGAAGCAGCGAACACTGAAGCTTTCTTT. This chain uses TRBV6-1 with TRBJ1-1, with unresolved D. Germline CDR1 reads MNHNS; CDR2 reads SASEGT. V was cut by 0 bases and J by 1 base, with 3 bases left in between. The CDR3 is 13 residues long.

This chain uses TRBV27 with TRBJ1-1, with TRBD1 identical over 11 bases. From germline, CDR1 is MNHEY and CDR2 SMNVEV (reference sequence). Trimming removed 5 bases from V and 0 bases from J; junction bases left unmatched: 11. The CDR3 is 18 amino acids. The CDR3 region is CASSQWDRGTGMNTEAFF. The CDR3 bases are TGTGCCAGCAGTCAATGGGACAGGGGGACCGGGATGAACACTGAAGCTTTCTTT.

The rearrangement uses TRBV2 and TRBJ1-2; 9 nucleotides line up with TRBD1. This CDR3 is 19 amino acids long. The ends lost 7 bases at V and 8 bases at J; junction bases unmatched: 26. The germline CDR1 and CDR2 sequences are SNHLY and FYNNEI. The CDR3 loop reads CASILHPGQGLPDPLGYTF. The CDR3 region has the DNA TGTGCCAGCATCCTACACCCGGGACAGGGTTTGCCCGACCCCCTAGGCTACACCTTC.

The genes are TRBV27 and TRBJ2-7; TRBD2 agrees at 8 bases. Germline trimming cut 6 bases from V and 0 bases from J; bases unmatched to any gene: 4. Germline V gives CDR1 MNHEY, CDR2 SMNVEV (reference sequence). The CDR3 consists of 14 residues. The CDR3 nucleotides are TGTGCCAGCAGGGGACTAGATAGCTCCTACGAGCAGTACTTC. Translation gives CASRGLDSSYEQYF.

The chain joins TRBV5-1 to TRBJ2-7; unclear D gene. Germline V gene sequence: CDR1 SGHRS, CDR2 YFSETQ. CDR3 length: 12 amino acids. V lost 4 bases, J lost 3 bases, and 8 bases lay in between. For the CDR3, the DNA is TGCGCCAGCAGCCTAACAGTCTACGAGCAGTACTTC. Translation gives CASSLTVYEQYF.

The chain has TRBV2 and TRBJ2-5; 8 bases match TRBD2. V lost 11 bases to trimming and J lost 4 bases; unmatched junction nucleotides: 6. The CDR3 loop spans 12 amino acids. Germline values: CDR1 SNHLY, CDR2 FYNNEI. In DNA form, the CDR3 reads TGTGCCGCCCGGGGGGGCGGAGAGACCCAGTACTTC. Its translation is CAARGGGETQYF.

This chain uses TRBV5-1 with TRBJ1-3; D is unclear. The CDR3 spans 14 residues. V shed 0 bases and J shed 0 bases, with 4 bases lying between them. Germline CDR1 reads SGHRS; CDR2 reads YFSETQ. CDR3 residues: CASSLDYSGNTIYF. CDR3 nucleotides: TGCGCCAGCAGCTTGGATTACTCTGGAAACACCATATATTTT. Variable domain in full (rest from reference TRBV5-1 and TRBJ1-3): KAGVTQTPRYLIKTRGQQVTLSCSPISGHRSVSWYQQTPGQGLQFLFEYFSETQRNKGNFPGRFSGRQFSNSRSEMNVSTLELGDSALYLCASSLDYSGNTIYFGEGSWLTVV.

The V and J genes are TRBV7-2 and TRBJ2-3; D remains unclear. Germline loops: CDR1 SGHTA, CDR2 FQGNSA. The CDR3 is made up of 14 amino acids. V was shortened by 5 bases and J by 4 bases, with 13 bases between the two germline ends. The CDR3 sequence is CASSPTVLADTQYF. The CDR3 DNA follows: TGTGCCAGCAGCCCTACGGTGCTTGCAGATACGCAGTATTTT.